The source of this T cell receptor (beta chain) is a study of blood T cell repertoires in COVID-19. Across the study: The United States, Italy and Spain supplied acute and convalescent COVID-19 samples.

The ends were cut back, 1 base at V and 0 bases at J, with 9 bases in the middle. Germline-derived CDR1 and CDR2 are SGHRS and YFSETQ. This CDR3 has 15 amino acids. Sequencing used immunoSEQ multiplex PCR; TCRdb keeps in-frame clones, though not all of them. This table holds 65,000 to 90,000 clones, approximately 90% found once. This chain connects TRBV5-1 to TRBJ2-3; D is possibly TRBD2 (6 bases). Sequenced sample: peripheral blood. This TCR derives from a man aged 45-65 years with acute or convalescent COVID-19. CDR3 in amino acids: CASSLRGTSTDTQYF. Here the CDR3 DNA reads TGCGCCAGCAGCTTGCGGGGGACGAGCACAGATACGCAGTATTTT.